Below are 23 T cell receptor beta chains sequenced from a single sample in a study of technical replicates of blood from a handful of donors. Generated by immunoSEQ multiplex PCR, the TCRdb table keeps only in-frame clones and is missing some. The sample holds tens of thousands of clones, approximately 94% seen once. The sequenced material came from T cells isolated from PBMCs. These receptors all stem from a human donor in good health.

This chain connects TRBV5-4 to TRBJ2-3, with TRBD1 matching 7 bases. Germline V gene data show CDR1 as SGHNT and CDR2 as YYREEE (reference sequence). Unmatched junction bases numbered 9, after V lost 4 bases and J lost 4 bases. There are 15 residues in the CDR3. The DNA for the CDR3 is TGTGCCAGCAGCCCAAAGGGGGCCCCAGCAGATACGCAGTATTTT. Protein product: CASSPKGAPADTQYF.

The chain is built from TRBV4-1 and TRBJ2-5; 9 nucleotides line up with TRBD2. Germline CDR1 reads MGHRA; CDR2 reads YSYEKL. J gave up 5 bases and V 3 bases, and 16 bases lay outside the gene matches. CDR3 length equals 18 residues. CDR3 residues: CASSHPSPPREGHETQYF. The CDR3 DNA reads TGCGCCAGCAGCCACCCAAGTCCGCCGCGGGAGGGCCACGAGACCCAGTACTTC.

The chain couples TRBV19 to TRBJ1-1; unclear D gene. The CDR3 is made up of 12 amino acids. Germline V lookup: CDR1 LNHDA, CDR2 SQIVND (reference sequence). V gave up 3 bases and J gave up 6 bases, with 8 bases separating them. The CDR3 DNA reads TGTGCCAGTAGTATTTGGCCAGCTGAAGCTTTCTTT. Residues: CASSIWPAEAFF.

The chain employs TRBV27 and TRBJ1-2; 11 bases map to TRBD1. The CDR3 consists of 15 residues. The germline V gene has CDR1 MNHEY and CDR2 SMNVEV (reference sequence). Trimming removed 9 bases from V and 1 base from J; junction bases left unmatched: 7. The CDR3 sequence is CARRGTGGINYGYTF. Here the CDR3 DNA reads TGTGCCAGGAGAGGGACAGGGGGAATTAACTATGGCTACACCTTC.

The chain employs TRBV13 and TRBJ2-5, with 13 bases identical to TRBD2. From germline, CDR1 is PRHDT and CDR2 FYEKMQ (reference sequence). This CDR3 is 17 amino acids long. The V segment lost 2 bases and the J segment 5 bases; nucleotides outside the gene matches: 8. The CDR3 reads CASSLFPGLAGRETQYF. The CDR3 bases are TGTGCCAGCAGCTTATTTCCGGGACTAGCGGGAAGGGAGACCCAGTACTTC. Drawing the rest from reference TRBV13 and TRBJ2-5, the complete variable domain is AAGVIQSPRHLIKEKRETATLKCYPIPRHDTVYWYQQGPGQDPQFLISFYEKMQSDKGSIPDRFSAQQFSDYHSELNMSSLELGDSALYFCASSLFPGLAGRETQYFGPGTRLLVL.

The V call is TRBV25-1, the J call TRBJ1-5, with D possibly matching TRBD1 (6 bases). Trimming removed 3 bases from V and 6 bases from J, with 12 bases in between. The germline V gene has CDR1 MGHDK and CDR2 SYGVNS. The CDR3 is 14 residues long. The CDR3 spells CASSDGTGIQPQHF. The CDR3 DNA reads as TGTGCCAGCAGTGATGGTACAGGGATTCAGCCCCAGCATTTT.

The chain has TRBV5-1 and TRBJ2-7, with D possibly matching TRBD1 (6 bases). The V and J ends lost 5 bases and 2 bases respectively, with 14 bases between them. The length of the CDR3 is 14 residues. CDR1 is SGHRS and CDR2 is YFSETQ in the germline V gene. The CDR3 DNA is TGCGCCAGCAGTCTTCAGGGGTGGGCCTACGAGCAGTACTTC. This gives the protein CASSLQGWAYEQYF. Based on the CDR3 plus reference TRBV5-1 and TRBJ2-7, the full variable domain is KAGVTQTPRYLIKTRGQQVTLSCSPISGHRSVSWYQQTPGQGLQFLFEYFSETQRNKGNFPGRFSGRQFSNSRSEMNVSTLELGDSALYLCASSLQGWAYEQYFGPGTRLTVT.

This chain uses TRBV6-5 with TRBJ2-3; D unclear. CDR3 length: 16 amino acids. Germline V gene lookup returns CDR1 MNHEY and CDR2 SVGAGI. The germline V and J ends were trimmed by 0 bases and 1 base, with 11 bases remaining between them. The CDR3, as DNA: TGTGCCAGCAGTTACTCGATCCCCCGGGGCACAGATACGCAGTATTTT. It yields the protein CASSYSIPRGTDTQYF.

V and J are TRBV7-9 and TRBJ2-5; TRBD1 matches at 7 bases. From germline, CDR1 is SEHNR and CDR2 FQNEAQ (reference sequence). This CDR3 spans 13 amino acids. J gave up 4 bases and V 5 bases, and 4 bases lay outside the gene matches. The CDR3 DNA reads TGTGCCAGCAGCACGACAGGGTCAGAGACCCAGTACTTC. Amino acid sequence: CASSTTGSETQYF.

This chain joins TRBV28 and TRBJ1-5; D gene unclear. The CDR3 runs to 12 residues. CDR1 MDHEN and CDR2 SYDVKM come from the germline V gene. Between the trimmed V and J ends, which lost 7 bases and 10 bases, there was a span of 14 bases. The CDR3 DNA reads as TGTGCCAGCACTGAGGGAGGCACCCCCCAGCATTTT. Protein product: CASTEGGTPQHF.

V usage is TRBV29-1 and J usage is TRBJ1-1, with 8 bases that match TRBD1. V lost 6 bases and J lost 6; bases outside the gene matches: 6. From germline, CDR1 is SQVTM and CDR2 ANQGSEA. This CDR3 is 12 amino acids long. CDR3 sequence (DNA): TGCAGCGTCAACAGGGGGATGGCTGAAGCTTTCTTT. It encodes CSVNRGMAEAFF.

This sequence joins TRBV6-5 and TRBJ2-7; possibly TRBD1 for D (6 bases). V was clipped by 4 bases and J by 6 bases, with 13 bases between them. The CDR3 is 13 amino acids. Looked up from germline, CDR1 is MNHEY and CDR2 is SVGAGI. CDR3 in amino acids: CASSWGPGSEQYF. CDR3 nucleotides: TGTGCCAGCAGTTGGGGGCCGGGATCCGAGCAGTACTTC.

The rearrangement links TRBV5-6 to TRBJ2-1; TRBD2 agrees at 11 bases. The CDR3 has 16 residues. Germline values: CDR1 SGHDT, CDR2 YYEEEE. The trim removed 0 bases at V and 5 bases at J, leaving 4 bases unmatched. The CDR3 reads CASSLVPTSGNNEQFF. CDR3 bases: TGTGCCAGCAGCTTGGTCCCGACTAGCGGGAACAATGAGCAGTTCTTC.

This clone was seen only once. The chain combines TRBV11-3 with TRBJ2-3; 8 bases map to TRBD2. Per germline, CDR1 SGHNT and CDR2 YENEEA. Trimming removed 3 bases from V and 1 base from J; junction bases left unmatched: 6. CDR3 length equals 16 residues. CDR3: CASSFGRAGGTDTQYF. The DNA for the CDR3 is TGTGCCAGCAGCTTTGGACGAGCGGGGGGCACAGATACGCAGTATTTT. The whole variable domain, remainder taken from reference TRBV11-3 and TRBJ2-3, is EAGVVQSPRYKIIEKKQPVAFWCNPISGHNTLYWYLQNLGQGPELLIRYENEEAVDDSQLPKDRFSAERLKGVDSTLKIQPAELGDSAVYLCASSFGRAGGTDTQYFGPGTRLTVL.

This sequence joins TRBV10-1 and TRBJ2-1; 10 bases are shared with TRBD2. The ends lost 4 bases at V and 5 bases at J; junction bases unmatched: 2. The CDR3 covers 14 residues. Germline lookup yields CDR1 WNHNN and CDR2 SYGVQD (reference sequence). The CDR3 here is CASSGTSGDNEQFF. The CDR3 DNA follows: TGCGCCAGCAGTGGGACTAGCGGCGACAATGAGCAGTTCTTC.

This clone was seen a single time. The CDR3 nucleotides read TGTGCCAGCAGCTTAGACAACGGGATGAGGGTGAACACTGAAGCTTTCTTT. The encoded protein is CASSLDNGMRVNTEAFF. The genes are TRBV7-9 and TRBJ1-1, with unresolved D. The germline V and J ends were trimmed by 1 base and 0 bases, with 15 bases remaining between them. The CDR3 has 17 amino acids. Germline V gives CDR1 SEHNR, CDR2 FQNEAQ (reference sequence).

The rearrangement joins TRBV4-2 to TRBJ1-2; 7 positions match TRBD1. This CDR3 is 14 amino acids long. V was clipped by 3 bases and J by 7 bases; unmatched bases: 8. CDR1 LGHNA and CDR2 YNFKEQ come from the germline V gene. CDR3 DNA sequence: TGTGCCAGCAGCCATAAGGGGGCTTATGGTGGCTACACCTTC. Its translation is CASSHKGAYGGYTF.

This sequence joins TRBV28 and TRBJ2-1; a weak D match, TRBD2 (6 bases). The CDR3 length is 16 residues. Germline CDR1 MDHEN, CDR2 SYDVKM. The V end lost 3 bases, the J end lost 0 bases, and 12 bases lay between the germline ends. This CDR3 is CASSFGGIFSYNEQFF. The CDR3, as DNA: TGTGCCAGCAGTTTTGGCGGGATCTTCTCCTACAATGAGCAGTTCTTC.

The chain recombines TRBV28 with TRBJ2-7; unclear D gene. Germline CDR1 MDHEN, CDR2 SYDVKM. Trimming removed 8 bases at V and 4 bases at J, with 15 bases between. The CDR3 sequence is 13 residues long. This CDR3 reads CASGGDPTYEQYF. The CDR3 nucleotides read TGTGCCAGCGGCGGAGATCCAACTTACGAGCAGTACTTC.

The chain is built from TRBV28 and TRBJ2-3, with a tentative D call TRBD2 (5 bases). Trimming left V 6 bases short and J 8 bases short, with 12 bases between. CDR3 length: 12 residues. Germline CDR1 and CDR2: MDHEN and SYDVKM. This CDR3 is CASSLDWLTQYF. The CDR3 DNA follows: TGTGCCAGCAGCCTGGACTGGCTTACGCAGTATTTT.

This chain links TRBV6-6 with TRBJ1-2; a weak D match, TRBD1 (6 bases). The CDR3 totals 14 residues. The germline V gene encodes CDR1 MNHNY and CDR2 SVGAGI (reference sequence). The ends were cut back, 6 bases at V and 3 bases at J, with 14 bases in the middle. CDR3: CASRFADRHYGYTF. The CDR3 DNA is TGTGCCAGCAGATTTGCCGACAGGCACTATGGCTACACCTTC.

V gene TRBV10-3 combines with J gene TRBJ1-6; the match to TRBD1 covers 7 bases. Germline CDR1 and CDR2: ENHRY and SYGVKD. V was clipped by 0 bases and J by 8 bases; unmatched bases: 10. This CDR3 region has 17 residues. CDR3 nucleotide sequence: TGTGCCATCAGTGAGTCTGAAGGGGGCTTACGGGATTCACCCCTCCACTTT. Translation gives CAISESEGGLRDSPLHF.

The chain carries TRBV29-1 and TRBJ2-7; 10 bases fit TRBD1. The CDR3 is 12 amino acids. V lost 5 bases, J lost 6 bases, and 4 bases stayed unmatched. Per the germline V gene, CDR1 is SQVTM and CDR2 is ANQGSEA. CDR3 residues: CSVRRDRGEQYF. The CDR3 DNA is TGCAGCGTTAGGAGGGACAGGGGCGAGCAGTACTTC.